The 30 T cell receptor beta chains reported below all come from one sample, sequenced in a study of Graves' ophthalmopathy and Graves' hyperthyroidism. Investigators amplified TCR beta CDR3 regions from RNA transcripts. HTBI primers were used in a first-round RT-PCR, which preceded a second-round multiplex PCR. TCRdb redid the calling of the multiplex PCR reads with MiXCR, one entry per CDR3 protein. The sample consists of 360,000 or so distinct CDR3 sequences, around 17% of them appearing once. Sequenced: peripheral blood. The origin of the receptors is a woman under 30 with Graves' ophthalmopathy.

This clonotype was recorded at least ten times. This sequence joins TRBV2 and TRBJ2-7, with 8 bases fitting TRBD1. Germline V gene sequence: CDR1 SNHLY, CDR2 FYNNEI. This CDR3 comprises 17 residues. With 7 bases clipped from V and 1 base from J, the junction kept 15 bases outside the gene matches. In DNA form, the CDR3 reads TGTGCCAGCAACGAGGTTGGAGTGGGACAGGTTTCCTACGAGCAGTACTTC. It codes for CASNEVGVGQVSYEQYF.

This chain joins TRBV28 and TRBJ2-7; 10 bases are shared with TRBD1. The CDR3 runs 13 residues. V shed 11 bases and J 4 bases; nucleotides not matched to a gene: 8. Looked up from germline, CDR1 is MDHEN and CDR2 is SYDVKM. The CDR3 reads CAGGTGEGYEQYF. The CDR3 DNA reads as TGTGCCGGGGGGACAGGGGAGGGGTACGAGCAGTACTTC.

This clonotype showed up many times. This chain uses TRBV6-2 or TRBV6-3 with TRBJ1-1; D ambiguous. CDR3 size: 13 residues. V was pared by 2 bases and J by 2 bases, with 6 bases between. Germline CDR1 MNHEY, CDR2 SVGEGT. In nucleotides, the CDR3 is TGTGCCAGCAGTTACGAGACAAACACTGAAGCTTTCTTT. Translation gives CASSYETNTEAFF.

Many counts were recorded for this clonotype. The J gene is TRBJ1-3, the V gene TRBV2; D gene uncertain. In germline, CDR1 is SNHLY, CDR2 FYNNEI. The V end was cut by 7 bases, the J end by 0 bases, with 7 bases between. The CDR3 is made up of 13 amino acids. CDR3: CASTPGSGNTIYF. The CDR3 DNA is TGTGCCAGCACTCCGGGCTCTGGAAACACCATATATTTT.

This clonotype occurred many times. J is TRBJ2-4 and V is TRBV19; TRBD1 matches 9 bases. The germline gives CDR1 LNHDA, CDR2 SQIVND (reference sequence). This CDR3 spans 17 amino acids. The junction had 9 bases not matched to a gene; V was cut back by 6 bases and J by 0 bases. CDR3 in DNA: TGTGCCAGTAGCCCCACAGGGGGCAGGATAGCCAAAAACATTCAGTACTTC. Its protein is CASSPTGGRIAKNIQYF. Using reference TRBV19 and TRBJ2-4 for the parts outside the CDR3, the full variable domain is DGGITQSPKYLFRKEGQNVTLSCEQNLNHDAMYWYRQDPGQGLRLIYYSQIVNDFQKGDIAEGYSVSREKKESFPLTVTSAQKNPTAFYLCASSPTGGRIAKNIQYFGAGTRLSVL.

This clonotype was recorded a few times. The chain uses TRBV3-1 and TRBJ2-4; 7 bases align to TRBD1. This CDR3 is built from 17 residues. Germline V lookup: CDR1 LGHDT, CDR2 YNNKEL (reference sequence). The J segment lost 0 bases and the V segment lost 0 bases, leaving 5 bases of the junction unmatched. The CDR3 is CASSQDRGGLAKNIQYF. The CDR3 DNA reads TGTGCCAGCAGCCAAGATCGAGGGGGCCTAGCCAAAAACATTCAGTACTTC.

This clonotype was seen at least ten times. This chain joins TRBV4-1 and TRBJ2-2, with 7 bases identical to TRBD1. CDR1 and CDR2 from the germline V gene are MGHRA and YSYEKL. The CDR3 spans 15 residues. Trimming removed 4 bases from V and 0 bases from J; junction bases left unmatched: 2. Here the CDR3 reads CASSRGQTNTGELFF. CDR3 nucleotides: TGCGCCAGCAGCCGGGGACAGACGAACACCGGGGAGCTGTTTTTT.

This clonotype occurred many times. The genes are TRBV20-1 and TRBJ2-2; 9 bases line up with TRBD2. The CDR3 length is 19 residues. The V and J ends lost 0 bases and 2 bases, in that order; junction bases with no gene match: 13. In germline, CDR1 is DFQATT, CDR2 SNEGSKA (reference sequence). CDR3 in amino acids: CSAREVVGGRALNTGELFF. As DNA, the CDR3 is TGCAGTGCTAGAGAAGTAGTAGGCGGGAGGGCCCTAAACACCGGGGAGCTGTTTTTT.

The chain uses TRBV25-1 and TRBJ1-2; 9 bases are shared with TRBD1. The CDR3 spans 15 residues. Germline V gene lookup returns CDR1 MGHDK and CDR2 SYGVNS. The V gene end was trimmed by 4 bases and the J gene end by 4 bases; junction bases not matched to a gene: 7. The CDR3 sequence is CASSAAGTGSYGYTF. CDR3 coding DNA: TGTGCCAGCAGTGCAGCCGGGACAGGGAGCTATGGCTACACCTTC.

This clonotype was picked up many times. The V gene is TRBV6-5, the J gene TRBJ1-6, with 12 bases fitting TRBD1. Germline trimming cut 6 bases from V and 9 bases from J; bases unmatched to any gene: 9. Germline V gene sequence: CDR1 MNHEY, CDR2 SVGAGI. This CDR3 region has 16 residues. The CDR3 sequence: CASRPPGQGAGSPLHF. The CDR3 region has the DNA TGTGCCAGCAGGCCCCCGGGACAGGGGGCAGGTTCACCCCTCCACTTT.

The chain joins TRBV29-1 to TRBJ2-5; 7 bases map to TRBD2. The CDR3 loop spans 12 amino acids. V dropped 6 bases and J dropped 4; count of bases not matched to a gene: 5. Germline CDR1 is SQVTM and CDR2 is ANQGSEA. The CDR3 DNA follows: TGCAGCGTCGCGGGAGCATTAGAGACCCAGTACTTC. The encoded protein is CSVAGALETQYF.

This clonotype was observed many times. V is TRBV27 and J is TRBJ1-1; TRBD1 is a possible D gene (5 bases). Trimming cost V 5 bases and J 0 bases, with 10 bases left between them. The V gene's germline CDR1 is MNHEY and CDR2 SMNVEV (reference sequence). This CDR3 contains 14 residues. CDR3 sequence: CASSPRAVNTEAFF. The CDR3 DNA sequence: TGTGCCAGCAGTCCCAGGGCGGTGAACACTGAAGCTTTCTTT.

This clonotype occurred many times. The chain recombines TRBV13 with TRBJ1-2; D gene unclear. Per the germline V gene, CDR1 is PRHDT and CDR2 is FYEKMQ (reference sequence). This CDR3 has 13 residues. V was pared by 3 bases and J by 2 bases, with 7 bases between. CDR3 coding DNA: TGTGCCAGCAGCTTCGACGTAAACTATGGCTACACCTTC. Translation gives CASSFDVNYGYTF.

This clonotype was seen repeatedly, ten times or more. The chain uses TRBV28 and TRBJ1-1, with TRBD1 matching 7 bases. V lost 5 bases, J lost 6 bases, and 9 bases stayed unmatched. The CDR3 totals 14 residues. Germline CDR1 reads MDHEN; CDR2 reads SYDVKM. CDR3 DNA sequence: TGTGCCAGCAGTCTCGAACAGGGGAGGGCTGAAGCTTTCTTT. Translating gives CASSLEQGRAEAFF.

This clonotype was counted many times. The chain has TRBV7-8 and TRBJ1-1; perhaps TRBD1 as D (5 bases). The V end lost 4 bases, the J end lost 3 bases, and 18 bases lay between the germline ends. CDR3 length equals 16 residues. The V gene's germline CDR1 is SGHVS and CDR2 FQNEAQ. CDR3 bases: TGTGCCAGCAGCTCCTACTTCGTCGGGACGGACACTGAAGCTTTCTTT. Translated: CASSSYFVGTDTEAFF.

The chain is built from TRBV7-2 and TRBJ2-7; D is uncertain. Germline-derived CDR1 and CDR2 are SGHTA and FQGNSA. V dropped 0 bases and J dropped 3 bases, with 9 bases sitting between them. The CDR3 covers 14 residues. In DNA, the CDR3 is TGTGCCAGCAGCTTAGCGGACGTAAGCTACGAGCAGTACTTC. This encodes CASSLADVSYEQYF.

This clonotype occurred many times. The gene calls are TRBV11-2 and TRBJ2-7; no definite D call. The CDR3 spans 12 residues. V was pared by 1 base and J by 6 bases, with 7 bases between. Per the germline V gene, CDR1 is SGHAT and CDR2 is FQNNGV. DNA of the CDR3: TGTGCCAGCAGCTTAGGGCAGATCGAGCAGTACTTC. Translated: CASSLGQIEQYF. Drawing the rest from reference TRBV11-2 and TRBJ2-7, the complete variable domain is EAGVAQSPRYKIIEKRQSVAFWCNPISGHATLYWYQQILGQGPKLLIQFQNNGVVDDSQLPKDRFSAERLKGVDSTLKIQPAKLEDSAVYLCASSLGQIEQYFGPGTRLTVT.

This clonotype appeared many times. This CDR3 reads CSARGVISYEQYF. The CDR3 coding sequence is TGCAGTGCTAGAGGCGTTATCTCCTACGAGCAGTACTTC. This sequence joins TRBV20-1 and TRBJ2-7; no clear D. V gave up 1 base and J gave up 0 bases, with 7 bases separating them. The CDR3 loop spans 13 amino acids. Germline CDR1 and CDR2: DFQATT and SNEGSKA (reference sequence).

This clonotype was counted ten times or more. The V and J genes are TRBV5-1 and TRBJ2-7, with 8 positions matching TRBD2. J lost 1 base, V lost 0 bases, and 6 bases had no gene match. Germline CDR1 and CDR2: SGHRS and YFSETQ. The CDR3 sequence is 16 residues long. The CDR3 loop is CASSLVSSGRSYEQYF. The CDR3 DNA is TGCGCCAGCAGCTTGGTGTCTAGCGGGCGATCCTACGAGCAGTACTTC.

The V gene is TRBV6-4, the J gene TRBJ1-1, with D possibly being TRBD1 (5 bases). This CDR3 is 17 amino acids long. Germline CDR1 reads MRHNA; CDR2 reads SNTAGT. Trimming left V 5 bases short and J 7 bases short, with 26 bases between. CDR3 protein: CASSRLAEVGARNEAFF. CDR3 DNA: TGTGCCAGCAGTAGGCTCGCAGAGGTAGGGGCGCGTAATGAAGCTTTCTTT.

The sample holds many counts of this clonotype. This chain connects TRBV7-2 to TRBJ2-7; 8 nucleotides line up with TRBD2. This CDR3 spans 16 amino acids. Losses at the gene ends were 4 bases for V and 3 bases for J; bases not matched to a gene: 11. Germline values: CDR1 SGHTA, CDR2 FQGNSA. The CDR3 is CASSSMKAGDLYEQYF. The CDR3, as DNA: TGTGCCAGCAGCTCCATGAAAGCGGGAGACCTCTACGAGCAGTACTTC.

This clonotype was picked up many times. The chain employs TRBV6-5 and TRBJ1-1; D perhaps matches TRBD1 (6 bases). CDR3 length: 13 amino acids. Germline values: CDR1 MNHEY, CDR2 SVGAGI. Trimming took off 5 bases at V and 8 bases at J, with 15 bases between the two ends. This chain's CDR3 is CASSPRSGVEAFF. As DNA, the CDR3 is TGTGCCAGCAGTCCCAGGTCAGGGGTAGAAGCTTTCTTT.

This clonotype was observed many times. This chain links TRBV12-3 or TRBV12-4 with TRBJ1-3; D uncertain. This CDR3 has 15 amino acids. V gave up 0 bases and J gave up 0 bases, with 6 bases separating them. The CDR3 DNA is TGTGCCAGCAGTTTAGCGATGGGCTCTGGAAACACCATATATTTT. Amino acid sequence: CASSLAMGSGNTIYF.

This clonotype was observed a few times. Possible read error: a much larger clone is one base away. This chain joins TRBV6-5 and TRBJ1-1; no reliable D call. Germline CDR1 reads MNHEY; CDR2 reads SVGAGI. The CDR3 is 14 amino acids. DNA for the CDR3: TGTGCCAGCGGTTACTCGCGGACTAAAATTGAAGCTTTCTTT. Protein product: CASGYSRTKIEAFF.

This clonotype was observed at least ten times. The J gene is TRBJ1-1, the V gene TRBV19; D remains unclear. Trimming stripped 2 bases from V and 3 bases from J, with 10 bases between. Germline V gene lookup returns CDR1 LNHDA and CDR2 SQIVND (reference sequence). The length of the CDR3 is 14 residues. The DNA of the CDR3 is TGTGCCAGTAGTATACGAGGACCGTACACTGAAGCTTTCTTT. It specifies CASSIRGPYTEAFF. The full variable domain, completed using reference TRBV19 and TRBJ1-1, is DGGITQSPKYLFRKEGQNVTLSCEQNLNHDAMYWYRQDPGQGLRLIYYSQIVNDFQKGDIAEGYSVSREKKESFPLTVTSAQKNPTAFYLCASSIRGPYTEAFFGQGTRLTVV.

There are many counts of this clonotype. The rearrangement joins TRBV19 to TRBJ1-5, with a possible D match to TRBD1 (5 bases). The V end was cut by 3 bases, the J end by 12 bases, with 18 bases between. The CDR3 is 14 residues long. Germline CDR1 reads LNHDA; CDR2 reads SQIVND (reference sequence). The CDR3 here is CASSMFREENIQHF. In DNA, the CDR3 is TGTGCCAGTAGTATGTTCAGGGAGGAAAATATCCAGCATTTT.

This clonotype occurred many times. This chain joins TRBV7-3 and TRBJ2-2; tentatively, D is TRBD1 (6 bases). The CDR3 contains 13 residues. Trimming removed 5 bases at V and 6 bases at J, with 10 bases between. Germline V gene data show CDR1 as SGHTA and CDR2 as FQGTGA. The CDR3 sequence: CASSEQGAGELFF. As DNA, the CDR3 is TGTGCCAGCAGCGAACAGGGCGCCGGGGAGCTGTTTTTT.

The chain combines TRBV20-1 with TRBJ1-1, with a possible D match to TRBD1 (6 bases). The CDR3 runs 12 residues. Germline values: CDR1 DFQATT, CDR2 SNEGSKA (reference sequence). V shed 8 bases and J shed 3 bases, with 13 bases lying between them. CDR3 region: CSPGTQYTEAFF. CDR3 bases: TGCAGTCCAGGGACACAATACACTGAAGCTTTCTTT.

This clonotype was seen a few times. J is TRBJ2-5 and V is TRBV5-1; 11 bases agree with TRBD2. After removal of 0 bases from V and 4 bases from J, the junction contained 5 bases not matched to a gene. Germline V gene sequence: CDR1 SGHRS, CDR2 YFSETQ. The CDR3 is 16 amino acids. CDR3 loop: CASSLVLAGVGETQYF. The CDR3 DNA is TGCGCCAGCAGCTTGGTACTAGCGGGAGTAGGAGAGACCCAGTACTTC.

This clonotype was counted at least ten times. The rearrangement joins TRBV25-1 to TRBJ2-5, with no clear D. The CDR3 runs to 12 residues. Between the trimmed V and J ends, which lost 2 bases and 4 bases, there was a span of 5 bases. The germline CDR1 and CDR2 sequences are MGHDK and SYGVNS. CDR3: CASSELPETQYF. CDR3 sequence (DNA): TGTGCCAGCAGTGAACTCCCAGAGACCCAGTACTTC.